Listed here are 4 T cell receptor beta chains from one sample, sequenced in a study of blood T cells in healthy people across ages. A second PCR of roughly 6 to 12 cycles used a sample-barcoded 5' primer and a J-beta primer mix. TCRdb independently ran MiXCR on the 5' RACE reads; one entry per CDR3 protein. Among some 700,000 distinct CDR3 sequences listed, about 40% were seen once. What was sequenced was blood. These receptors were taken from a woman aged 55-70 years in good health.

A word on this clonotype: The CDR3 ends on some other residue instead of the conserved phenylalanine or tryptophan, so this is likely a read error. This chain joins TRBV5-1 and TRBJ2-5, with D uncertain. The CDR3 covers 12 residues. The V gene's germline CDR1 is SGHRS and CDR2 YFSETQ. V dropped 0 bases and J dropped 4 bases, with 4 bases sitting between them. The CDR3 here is CASSLEGETQYL. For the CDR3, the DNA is TGCGCCAGCAGCTTGGAGGGAGAGACCCAGTACTTA.

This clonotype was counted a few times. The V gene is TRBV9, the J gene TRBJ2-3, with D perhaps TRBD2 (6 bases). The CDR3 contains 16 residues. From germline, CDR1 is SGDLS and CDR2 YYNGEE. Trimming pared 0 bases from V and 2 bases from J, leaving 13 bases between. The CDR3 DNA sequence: TGTGCCAGCAGCGTAGGGGCCGCGGGGTACACAGATACGCAGTATTTT. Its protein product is CASSVGAAGYTDTQYF.

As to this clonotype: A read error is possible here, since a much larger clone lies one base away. The CDR3 is CASSSIAGGNNEQYF. CDR3 in DNA: TGTGCCAGCAGCTCTATAGCGGGGGGGAATAATGAGCAGTACTTC. The chain employs TRBV7-3 and TRBJ2-7; 11 bases match TRBD2. The germline CDR1 and CDR2 sequences are SGHTA and FQGTGA. After removal of 4 bases from V and 7 bases from J, the junction contained 9 bases not matched to a gene. This CDR3 is built from 15 residues.

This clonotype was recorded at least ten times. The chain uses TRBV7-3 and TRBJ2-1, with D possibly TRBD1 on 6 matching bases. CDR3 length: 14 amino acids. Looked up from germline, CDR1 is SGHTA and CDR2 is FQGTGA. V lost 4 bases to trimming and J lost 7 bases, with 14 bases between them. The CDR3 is CASSSPDRSNEQFF. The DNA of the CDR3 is TGTGCCAGCAGCTCCCCGGACAGAAGTAATGAGCAGTTCTTC.